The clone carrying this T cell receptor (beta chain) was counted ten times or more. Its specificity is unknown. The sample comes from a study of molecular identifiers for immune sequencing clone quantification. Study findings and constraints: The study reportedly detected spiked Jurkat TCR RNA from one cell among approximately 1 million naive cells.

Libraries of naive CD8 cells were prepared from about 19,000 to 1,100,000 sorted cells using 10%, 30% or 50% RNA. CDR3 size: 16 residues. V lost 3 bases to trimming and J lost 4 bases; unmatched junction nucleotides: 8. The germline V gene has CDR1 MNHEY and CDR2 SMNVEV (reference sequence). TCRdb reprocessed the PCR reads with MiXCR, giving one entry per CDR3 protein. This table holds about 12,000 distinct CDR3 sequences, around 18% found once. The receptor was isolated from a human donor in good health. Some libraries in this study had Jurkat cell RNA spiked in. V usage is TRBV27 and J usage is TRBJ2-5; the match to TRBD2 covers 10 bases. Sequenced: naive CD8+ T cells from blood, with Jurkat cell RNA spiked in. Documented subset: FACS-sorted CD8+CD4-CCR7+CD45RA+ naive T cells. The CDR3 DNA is TGTGCCAGCAGTTTGGTATTAGCGGGAGGAGGAGAGACCCAGTACTTC. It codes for CASSLVLAGGGETQYF.